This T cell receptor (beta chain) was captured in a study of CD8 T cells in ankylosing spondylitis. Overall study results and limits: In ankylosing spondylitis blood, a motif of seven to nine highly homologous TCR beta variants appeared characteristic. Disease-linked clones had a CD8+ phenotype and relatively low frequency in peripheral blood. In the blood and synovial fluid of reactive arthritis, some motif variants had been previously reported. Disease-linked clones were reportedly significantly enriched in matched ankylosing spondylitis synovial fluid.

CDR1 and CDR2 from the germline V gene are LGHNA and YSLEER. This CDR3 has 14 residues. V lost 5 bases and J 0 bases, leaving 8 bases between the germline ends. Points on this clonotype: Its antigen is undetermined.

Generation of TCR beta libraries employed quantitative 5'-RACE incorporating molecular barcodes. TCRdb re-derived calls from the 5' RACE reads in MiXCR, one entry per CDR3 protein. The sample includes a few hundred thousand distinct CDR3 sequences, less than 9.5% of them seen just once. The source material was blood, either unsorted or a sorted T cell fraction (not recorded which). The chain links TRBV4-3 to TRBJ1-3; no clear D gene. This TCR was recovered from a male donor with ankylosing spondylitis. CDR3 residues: CASSTSGSGNTIYF. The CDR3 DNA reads TGCGCCAGCAGCACTTCCGGCTCTGGAAACACCATATATTTT.